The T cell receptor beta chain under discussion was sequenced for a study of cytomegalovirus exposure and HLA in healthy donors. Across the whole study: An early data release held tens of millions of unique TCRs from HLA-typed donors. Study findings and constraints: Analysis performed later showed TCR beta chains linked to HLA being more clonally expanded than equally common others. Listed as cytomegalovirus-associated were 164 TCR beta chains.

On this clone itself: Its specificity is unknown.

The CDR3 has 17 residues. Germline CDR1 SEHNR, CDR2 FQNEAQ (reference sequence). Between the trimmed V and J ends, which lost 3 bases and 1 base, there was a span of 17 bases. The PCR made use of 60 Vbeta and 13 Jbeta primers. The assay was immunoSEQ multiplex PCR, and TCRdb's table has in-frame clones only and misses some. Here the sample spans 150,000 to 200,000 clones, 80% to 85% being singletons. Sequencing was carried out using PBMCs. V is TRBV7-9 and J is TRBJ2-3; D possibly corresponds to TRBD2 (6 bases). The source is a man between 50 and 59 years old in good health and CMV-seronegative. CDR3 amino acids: CASSFFFGSGGTDTQYF. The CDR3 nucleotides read TGTGCCAGCAGCTTCTTCTTCGGTAGCGGTGGCACAGATACGCAGTATTTT.